This T cell receptor (beta chain) is drawn from a study of T cell responses to AZD1222 COVID-19 vaccine. Notes on this clone: Its specificity is unknown.

The method was immunoSEQ multiplex PCR; TCRdb's version includes in-frame clones alone and lacks a portion of them. The table shows about 68,000 clones, with roughly 90% occurring only once. CDR1 is SGHRS, CDR2 YFSETQ, per germline. The CDR3 loop spans 14 amino acids. Trimming removed 0 bases from V and 7 bases from J; junction bases left unmatched: 4. Whole-study results and caveats: Seropositive at baseline were only six or seven AZD1222 recipients.

This TCR came from an adult in good health. The V call is TRBV5-1, the J call TRBJ2-1; 7 bases map to TRBD2. The sample was peripheral blood, taken on day 0 of AZD1222 vaccination. This CDR3 reads CASSLGPGGNEQFF. In DNA, the CDR3 is TGCGCCAGCAGCTTGGGACCCGGGGGGAATGAGCAGTTCTTC. The full variable domain, in which reference TRBV5-1 and TRBJ2-1 provide the parts outside the CDR3, is KAGVTQTPRYLIKTRGQQVTLSCSPISGHRSVSWYQQTPGQGLQFLFEYFSETQRNKGNFPGRFSGRQFSNSRSEMNVSTLELGDSALYLCASSLGPGGNEQFFGPGTRLTVL.